The 11 T cell receptor beta chains in this list originate from one sample, sequenced in a study of T-cell reconstitution after alpha-beta-depleted transplantation in children. Unique molecular identifiers were incorporated during preparation of the TCRbeta library. TCRdb ran MiXCR on the PCR reads and lists one entry per CDR3 protein. This table holds 97,000 or so distinct CDR3 sequences, approximately 5.4% found once. The sample in question was PBMCs, mostly from graft donor cells, obtained 60 days after TCRalphabeta/CD19-depleted stem cell transplant. Receptors originate from a female patient aged 2-10 years who had a stem cell transplant for Fanconi anemia, so the T cells may come from the graft donor.

A note on this clonotype: This sequence may be a read error, since a much larger clone differs from it by one base. V and J are TRBV27 and TRBJ1-1; no firm D call. Trimming took 7 bases from V and 4 from J, leaving 10 bases between them. This CDR3 contains 12 residues. CDR1 is MNHEY, CDR2 SMNVEV, per germline (reference sequence). The CDR3 sequence: CASKRWSTEAFF. CDR3 nucleotides: TGTGCCAGCAAGAGGTGGAGCACTGAAGCTTTCTTT.

The chain links TRBV28 to TRBJ1-6; D unresolved. This CDR3 has 15 residues. Germline V gives CDR1 MDHEN, CDR2 SYDVKM. Trimming pared 4 bases from V and 7 bases from J, leaving 14 bases between. The CDR3 protein is CASSSASAGNSPLHF. The CDR3 DNA follows: TGTGCCAGCAGTTCAGCCTCCGCGGGGAATTCACCCCTCCACTTT.

The table lists this clonotype with a few counts. V gene TRBV5-1 combines with J gene TRBJ2-5, with 11 bases matching TRBD1. The CDR3 is made up of 15 amino acids. J lost 3 bases, V lost 3 bases, and 4 bases had no gene match. The germline V gene encodes CDR1 SGHRS and CDR2 YFSETQ. The CDR3: CASSSRTGGEETQYF. CDR3 nucleotide sequence: TGCGCCAGCAGCTCCCGGACAGGGGGCGAAGAGACCCAGTACTTC.

This clonotype was observed at least ten times. This chain joins TRBV28 and TRBJ2-3, with D possibly TRBD1 on 5 matching bases. CDR1 and CDR2 from the germline V gene are MDHEN and SYDVKM. The CDR3 loop spans 14 amino acids. V dropped 1 base and J dropped 6 bases, with 11 bases sitting between them. In nucleotides, the CDR3 is TGTGCCAGCAGTTTATCGGCAGGGTTGGATACGCAGTATTTT. It is translated as CASSLSAGLDTQYF.

This clonotype came up many times. The rearrangement joins TRBV7-9 to TRBJ1-6, with D possibly being TRBD1 (5 bases). Germline V gene data show CDR1 as SEHNR and CDR2 as FQNEAQ (reference sequence). This CDR3 is built from 13 residues. The V gene lost 4 bases and the J gene lost 8 bases, with 9 bases spanning the gap. As DNA, the CDR3 is TGTGCCAGCAGCTCAGGGATAGATTCACCCCTCCACTTT. It codes for CASSSGIDSPLHF.

The genes are TRBV2 and TRBJ1-1, with no clear D. CDR3 length: 13 amino acids. The germline gives CDR1 SNHLY, CDR2 FYNNEI. Trimming stripped 8 bases from V and 0 bases from J, with 10 bases between. CDR3 coding DNA: TGTGCCAGCTCCCAGGAGGTGAACACTGAAGCTTTCTTT. Protein product: CASSQEVNTEAFF.

This clonotype was observed a few times. The rearrangement links TRBV2 to TRBJ2-3; no definite D call. V lost 6 bases to trimming and J lost 6 bases, with 16 bases between them. This CDR3 is built from 14 residues. The germline V gene has CDR1 SNHLY and CDR2 FYNNEI. CDR3 amino acids: CASSNTVGADTQYF. CDR3 nucleotide sequence: TGTGCCAGCAGCAATACTGTGGGTGCGGATACGCAGTATTTT.

This clonotype appeared many times. The chain has TRBV7-9 and TRBJ2-7; TRBD1 might be the D (6 bases). This CDR3 is built from 14 residues. Germline loops: CDR1 SEHNR, CDR2 FQNEAQ (reference sequence). Trimming took off 5 bases at V and 3 bases at J, with 14 bases between the two ends. The CDR3 is CASSPRTVSYEQYF. For the CDR3, the DNA is TGTGCCAGCAGCCCCCGGACAGTAAGCTACGAGCAGTACTTC.

In its sample, this clonotype was seen a few times. The V call is TRBV3-1, the J call TRBJ2-2, with a possible D match to TRBD1 (5 bases). Looked up from germline, CDR1 is LGHDT and CDR2 is YNNKEL (reference sequence). The V end was cut by 1 base, the J end by 1 base, with 10 bases between. This CDR3 comprises 16 residues. The CDR3 DNA reads TGTGCCAGCAGCCAAGCCAGGACAAAGAACACCGGGGAGCTGTTTTTT. Its protein is CASSQARTKNTGELFF. The variable domain in full, with the rest retrieved from reference TRBV3-1 and TRBJ2-2, is DTAVSQTPKYLVTQMGNDKSIKCEQNLGHDTMYWYKQDSKKFLKIMFSYNNKELIINETVPNRFSPKSPDKAHLNLHINSLELGDSAVYFCASSQARTKNTGELFFGEGSRLTVL.

In this sample, this clonotype turned up many times. J is TRBJ2-3 and V is TRBV15; D is undetermined. The CDR3 totals 14 residues. The V end lost 5 bases, the J end lost 2 bases, and 11 bases lay between the germline ends. Germline CDR1 and CDR2: LNHNV and YYDKDF (reference sequence). The CDR3 region has the DNA TGTGCCACCAGCCGGAGAGCCTTCACAGATACGCAGTATTTT. It yields the protein CATSRRAFTDTQYF.

This clonotype was found many times. V gene TRBV5-1 combines with J gene TRBJ1-1, with a possible D match to TRBD1 (6 bases). The CDR3 sequence is 15 residues long. Looked up from germline, CDR1 is SGHRS and CDR2 is YFSETQ. V gave up 0 bases and J gave up 1 base, with 10 bases separating them. This CDR3 is CASSLVGGSNTEAFF. DNA of the CDR3: TGCGCCAGCAGCTTGGTCGGGGGCTCGAACACTGAAGCTTTCTTT.